The clone carrying this T cell receptor (beta chain) has a handful of counts. The antigen remains undetermined. The repertoire was sequenced with immunoSEQ multiplex PCR; TCRdb's copy has only in-frame clones and lacks some. The data hold 150,000 or so clones, with 70% to 90% observed a single time. This CDR3 comprises 15 residues. Germline assignment: CDR1 SGHTA and CDR2 FQGNSA. V was clipped by 1 base and J by 7 bases; unmatched bases: 2. This sample stems from a study of T cell responses to AZD1222 COVID-19 vaccine. At the level of the study: Second-dose recipients at about 4 or about 12 weeks were treated as one pooled group. Findings and caveats of the study: With two AZD1222 doses given, Spike-specific TCR breadth and depth both rose. Baseline seropositivity characterized only a handful of AZD1222 recipients. Clonal diversity was possibly underestimated, and the donors were mostly white British, with more females.

The genes are TRBV7-2 and TRBJ2-1, with 12 bases identical to TRBD2. The TCR comes from an adult in good health. The sample here was peripheral blood, taken on day 0 of AZD1222 vaccination. CDR3 loop: CASSLGTSGVNEQFF. As DNA, the CDR3 is TGTGCCAGCAGCTTAGGGACTAGCGGGGTAAATGAGCAGTTCTTC.